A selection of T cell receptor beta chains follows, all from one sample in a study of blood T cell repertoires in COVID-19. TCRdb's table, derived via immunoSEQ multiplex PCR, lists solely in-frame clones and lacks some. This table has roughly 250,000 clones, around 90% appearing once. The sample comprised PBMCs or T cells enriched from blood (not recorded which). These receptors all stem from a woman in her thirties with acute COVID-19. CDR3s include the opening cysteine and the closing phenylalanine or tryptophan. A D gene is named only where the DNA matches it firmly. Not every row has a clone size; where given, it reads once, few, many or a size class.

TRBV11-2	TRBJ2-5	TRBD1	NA	TGTGCCAGCAGCTTAGTTGGGGGGGGGACAGGGATAGAGACCCAGTACTTC	CASSLVGGGTGIETQYF
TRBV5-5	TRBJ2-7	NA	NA	TGTGCCAGCAGCTTCGATCCAGGGAACTACGAGCAGTACTTC	CASSFDPGNYEQYF
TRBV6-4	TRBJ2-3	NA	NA	TGTGCCAGCAGCACAATTGGCGGGGAGAGCACAGATACGCAGTATTTT	CASSTIGGESTDTQYF
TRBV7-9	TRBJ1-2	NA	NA	TGTGCCAGCAGCCGGGTTGGCGGGGTCTATGGCTACACCTTC	CASSRVGGVYGYTF
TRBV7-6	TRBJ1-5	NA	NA	TGTGCCAGCAGCTTAGGATCAGCGCTTTATAGCAATCAGCCCCAGCATTTT	CASSLGSALYSNQPQHF
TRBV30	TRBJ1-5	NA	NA	TGTGCCTGGAGTCCGCCTCGGCAGCCCCAGCATTTT	CAWSPPRQPQHF
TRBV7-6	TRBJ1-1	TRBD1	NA	TGTGCCAGCAGCGGCAGACAGGGAGGGAACACTGAAGCTTTCTTT	CASSGRQGGNTEAFF
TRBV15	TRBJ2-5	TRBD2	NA	TGTGCCACCAGCATTGGAGGGGAGGGAGAGACCCAGTACTTC	CATSIGGEGETQYF
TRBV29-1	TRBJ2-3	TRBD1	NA	TGCAGCGGTGCCGGGACAGGGGGCACAGATACGCAGTATTTT	CSGAGTGGTDTQYF
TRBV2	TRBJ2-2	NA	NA	TGTGCCAGCTCCTGGGGGGGCCGAGGCGGGGAGCTGTTTTTT	CASSWGGRGGELFF
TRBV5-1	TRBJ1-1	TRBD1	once	TGCGCCAGCAGCTTGGGACAGGGCGCCACTGAAGCTTTCTTT	CASSLGQGATEAFF
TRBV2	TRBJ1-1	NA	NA	TGTGCCAGCAGTCTACCTAACACTGAAGCTTTCTTT	CASSLPNTEAFF
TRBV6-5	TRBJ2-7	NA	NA	TGTGCCAGCAGTTACGACAGGACAGCACCCTACGAGCAGTACTTC	CASSYDRTAPYEQYF
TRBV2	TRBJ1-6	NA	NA	TGTGCCAGCAGTGTCGAGGGGGTCCCCTATAATTCACCCCTCCACTTT	CASSVEGVPYNSPLHF
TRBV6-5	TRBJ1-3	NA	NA	TGTGCCAGCAGATGGTTTTACGGGAACACCATATATTTT	CASRWFYGNTIYF
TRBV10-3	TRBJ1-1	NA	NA	TGTGCCATCAGTGGGAAGGCCGGGTCTATAAACACTGAAGCTTTCTTT	CAISGKAGSINTEAFF
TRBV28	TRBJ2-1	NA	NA	TGTGCCAGCAGGGCAGGGGACAATGAGCAGTTCTTC	CASRAGDNEQFF
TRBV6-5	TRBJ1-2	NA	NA	TGTGCCAGCAGTTACTCGGGGCTTCGTGGCTACACCTTC	CASSYSGLRGYTF
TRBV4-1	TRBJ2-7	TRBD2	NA	TGCGCCAGCAGCCCCATGTGGACTAGCTTGGTCGAGCAGTACTTC	CASSPMWTSLVEQYF
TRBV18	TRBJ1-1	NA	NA	TGTGCCAGCTCACGCTACGCTAAAGTGAACACTGAAGCTTTCTTT	CASSRYAKVNTEAFF
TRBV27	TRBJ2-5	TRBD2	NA	TGTGCCAGCAGTTTAACGGCTAGCGGGTTCCAAGAGACCCAGTACTTC	CASSLTASGFQETQYF
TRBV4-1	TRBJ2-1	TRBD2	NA	TGCGCCAGCAGCCAAGATCTAGCGGGGGCCTACAATGAGCAGTTCTTC	CASSQDLAGAYNEQFF
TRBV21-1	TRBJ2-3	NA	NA	TGTGCCAGCAGACGGGGGGCCCGCACAGATACGCAGTATTTT	CASRRGARTDTQYF
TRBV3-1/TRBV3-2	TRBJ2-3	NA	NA	TGTGCCAGCCGAACCGGGGCAGATACGCAGTATTTT	CASRTGADTQYF
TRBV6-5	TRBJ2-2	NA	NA	TGTGCCAGCAGCCGAACAGGGGAGCTGTTTTTT	CASSRTGELFF
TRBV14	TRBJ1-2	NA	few	TGTGCCAGCAGCCAAGCGTCTGGGGGCCTCTATGGCTACACCTTC	CASSQASGGLYGYTF
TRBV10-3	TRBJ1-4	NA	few	TGTGCCATCAGTGGCAGGAATGAAAAACTGTTTTTT	CAISGRNEKLFF
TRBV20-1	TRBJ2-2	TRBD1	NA	TGCAGTGCTAGTGGTCCCGGGACAGGGACCAGACTCGCCGGGGAGCTGTTTTTT	CSASGPGTGTRLAGELFF
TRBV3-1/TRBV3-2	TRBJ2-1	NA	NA	TGTGCCAGCAGCCAAGACCCACAGGCAAATGAGCAGTTCTTC	CASSQDPQANEQFF
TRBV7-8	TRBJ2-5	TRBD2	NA	TGTGCCAGCAGCTCAGGAAGTGCGGGGGGGGAGACCCAGTACTTC	CASSSGSAGGETQYF